These T cell receptor beta chains were read from a single sample in a study of blood T cell repertoires in COVID-19. Sequencing used immunoSEQ multiplex PCR; TCRdb keeps in-frame clones, though not all of them. In the table there are fewer than 250,000 clones, around nine tenths of which are singletons. Sequencing input: PBMCs or T cells enriched from blood (not recorded which). The receptors originated from a man under 40 who had recovered from COVID-19. CDR3s include the opening cysteine and the closing phenylalanine or tryptophan. A D gene is named only where the DNA matches it firmly. Rows give clone size only sometimes, using once, few, many, or a class for an expanded clone.

V gene,clone size,D gene,J gene,CDR3 length,CDR3 DNA,CDR3 protein
TRBV7-2,.,TRBD1,TRBJ1-1,15,TGTGCCAGCAGCTTAGGGGGACAGGGGGACACTGAAGCTTTCTTT,CASSLGGQGDTEAFF
TRBV6-1,.,TRBD2,TRBJ2-3,15,TGTGCCAGCAGTGATACTAGCGTAGGAACAGATACGCAGTATTTT,CASSDTSVGTDTQYF
TRBV19,.,.,TRBJ2-2,15,TGTGCCAGTAGCCCGACTAGTAGTGCCACCGGGGAGCTGTTTTTT,CASSPTSSATGELFF
TRBV27,.,.,TRBJ1-1,14,TGTGCCAGCAGTGTACAGGGTACGGGCACTGAAGCTTTCTTT,CASSVQGTGTEAFF
TRBV11-3,.,TRBD2,TRBJ2-1,15,TGTGCCAGCAGCAAGACTAGCGGGTTATACAATGAGCAGTTCTTC,CASSKTSGLYNEQFF
TRBV24-1,.,.,TRBJ2-7,16,TGTGCCACCAGTGACCCCAATGGGGGCGGCTCCTACGAGCAGTACTTC,CATSDPNGGGSYEQYF
TRBV4-2,.,.,TRBJ2-2,15,TGTGCCAGCAGCCAAGATGTTTCGGTTGTCGGGGAGCTGTTTTTT,CASSQDVSVVGELFF
TRBV6-1,once,.,TRBJ1-5,15,TGTGCCAGCAGTGAAGCGGGGAGGGACAATCAGCCCCAGCATTTT,CASSEAGRDNQPQHF
TRBV5-1,.,.,TRBJ2-3,14,TGCGCCAGCAGTGGGACTTATAGCACAGATACGCAGTATTTT,CASSGTYSTDTQYF
TRBV29-1,.,TRBD2,TRBJ2-1,15,TGCAGCGTTGCCTTAAGCGGGAGGGCCTTCCATGAGCAGTTCTTC,CSVALSGRAFHEQFF
TRBV5-1,.,.,TRBJ1-2,15,TGCGCCAGCAGCACCGACCCTGCGGCTAACTATGGCTACACCTTC,CASSTDPAANYGYTF
TRBV7-8,once,.,TRBJ1-2,12,TGTGCCAGCAGCTTCGAGAGTTATGGCTACACCTTC,CASSFESYGYTF
TRBV4-2,few,TRBD2,TRBJ2-1,17,TGTGCCAGCAGCCAAGAAGTTGGTCGGGGGGGCTACAGTGAGCAGTTCTTC,CASSQEVGRGGYSEQFF
TRBV5-1,.,TRBD1,TRBJ1-4,14,TGCGCCAGCAGCCCCGACAGGGGGTATGAAAAACTGTTTTTT,CASSPDRGYEKLFF
TRBV18,.,.,TRBJ2-7,15,TGTGCCAGCTCACCACCTGGGGGGACCCGCTACGAGCAGTACTTC,CASSPPGGTRYEQYF
TRBV30,.,.,TRBJ1-2,11,TGTGCCAACGCGCGGGGTTATGGCTACACCTTC,CANARGYGYTF
TRBV11-2,few,TRBD2,TRBJ2-2,18,TGTGCCAGCAGGAGACCGGGGACTAGCGGGAGAAACACCGGGGAGCTGTTTTTT,CASRRPGTSGRNTGELFF
TRBV5-1,.,TRBD1,TRBJ1-4,18,TGCGCCAGCAGCTTATTTGGACAGGGGGATGCAACTAATGAAAAACTGTTTTTT,CASSLFGQGDATNEKLFF
TRBV5-1,once,.,TRBJ2-1,14,TGCGCCAGCAGTGGGACTTTAACCTACAATGAGCAGTTCTTC,CASSGTLTYNEQFF
TRBV19,.,TRBD1,TRBJ1-5,18,TGTGCCAGTAGTACCCGGGACAGGGGGCTCGAAAGCAATCAGCCCCAGCATTTT,CASSTRDRGLESNQPQHF
TRBV28,.,.,TRBJ2-7,11,TGTGCCAGCAGGCGAAGCTACGAGCAGTACTTC,CASRRSYEQYF
TRBV30,few,.,TRBJ1-1,11,TGTGCCTGGACCCGCCATCCGGGGGCTTTCTTT,CAWTRHPGAFF
TRBV9,.,TRBD1,TRBJ2-7,14,TGTGCCAGCAGCCCGCAGGACAGGGGGGTCGAGCAGTACTTC,CASSPQDRGVEQYF
TRBV29-1,.,.,TRBJ1-1,12,TGCAGCGTTGAAGATCTAAAGACAGAAGCTTTCTTT,CSVEDLKTEAFF
TRBV29-1,.,TRBD1,TRBJ1-2,13,TGCAGCGCCCTACGGGGACAGGGCAGTGGCTACACCTTC,CSALRGQGSGYTF
TRBV7-9,.,.,TRBJ1-2,18,TGTGCCAGCAGTTCTCAAACCCGCGGGACCGCCTGGCTCTATGGCTACACCTTC,CASSSQTRGTAWLYGYTF
TRBV5-4,once,TRBD1,TRBJ2-3,16,TGTGCCAGCAGCAACGGAAGGACAGGGAAGGCAGATACGCAGTATTTT,CASSNGRTGKADTQYF
TRBV5-5,few,TRBD1,TRBJ1-1,15,TGTGCCAGCAGCTCCGGGACAGCTCTTAACACTGAAGCTTTCTTT,CASSSGTALNTEAFF
TRBV10-3,once,TRBD1,TRBJ1-5,19,TGTGCCATCAGTGATGGTTTGTCCAGGGGGATGAATAGCAATCAGCCCCAGCATTTT,CAISDGLSRGMNSNQPQHF
TRBV3-1/TRBV3-2,.,TRBD2,TRBJ2-3,14,TGTGCCAGCAGCCAAGTGGGCGGGAGGGATACGCAGTATTTT,CASSQVGGRDTQYF
TRBV10-3,.,.,TRBJ2-5,14,TGTGCCATCAGTGAGTCGCGACAACAAGAGACCCAGTACTTC,CAISESRQQETQYF
TRBV3-1/TRBV3-2,.,TRBD2,TRBJ2-2,16,TGTGCCAGCGAAGTTGGCGGGGGTGGGTACACCGGGGAGCTGTTTTTT,CASEVGGGGYTGELFF
TRBV5-1,.,.,TRBJ2-1,12,TGCGCCAGCAGCTTGCAGGTGGGTGAGCAGTTCTTC,CASSLQVGEQFF
TRBV5-4,.,.,TRBJ1-4,15,TGTGCCAGCAGCTTATTTAGCACAACTAATGAAAAACTGTTTTTT,CASSLFSTTNEKLFF
TRBV28,.,TRBD1,TRBJ1-2,14,TGTGCCAGCAGTTTAACCGACAGGGTATTTGGCTACACCTTC,CASSLTDRVFGYTF